This T cell receptor (beta chain) derives from a study of blood T cell repertoires in COVID-19. Whole-study context: The United States, Italy and Spain supplied acute and convalescent COVID-19 samples. T cells, B-cell-depleted T cells, or PBMCs supplied cDNA or gDNA.

V lost 4 bases and J lost 5, with 10 bases in between. Germline V gene data show CDR1 as SGHRS and CDR2 as YFSETQ. This CDR3 has 13 residues. Authors' data handling: Amplification from reference gene primers served as the basis for estimated nucleated cell counts. Assay used: immunoSEQ multiplex PCR; TCRdb lists only in-frame clones, some missing. The V and J calls and clone size are taken from that table; D and trimming were inferred from the DNA. The data contain some 200,000 clones, approximately 90% of them singletons. The sequenced material came from peripheral blood. The chain couples TRBV5-1 to TRBJ1-3; the D gene is possibly TRBD1 (6 bases). The clonotype comes from a man aged 30-40 years with acute or convalescent COVID-19. The CDR3 region is CASSGGQRNTIYF. CDR3 coding DNA: TGCGCCAGCAGCGGAGGACAGAGAAACACCATATATTTT.